This TCR beta chain was captured by sequencing in a study of blood T cell repertoires in COVID-19. On the study more broadly: Sources were T cells, B-cell-depleted T cells, or PBMCs; the material itself was cDNA or gDNA.

In the original analysis: The assay estimated nucleated cells by amplifying reference gene primers. Using immunoSEQ multiplex PCR, the repertoire was profiled, and TCRdb retains in-frame clones only, with some absent. V and J calls and clone size follow that table, whereas D and trimming were derived from the DNA. The sample lists about 160,000 clones; about 81% were seen once. Per the germline V gene, CDR1 is SSHAT and CDR2 is FNYEAQ (reference sequence). This CDR3 is 15 amino acids long. In regard to this clone: A read error may account for a junction end that differs from germline.

The receptor was derived from a human donor in a cohort sampled during active COVID-19. The material sequenced was peripheral blood. The chain recombines TRBV7-7 with TRBJ2-1; 8 nucleotides agree with TRBD1. CDR3 sequence: CASSRGQGGYNEQFF. In nucleotides, the CDR3 is TGTGCTAGCAGCCGCGGACAGGGCGGATACAATGAGCAGTTCTTC.